This T cell receptor (beta chain) was found in a study of shared clonotypes between healthy human individuals. The genomic DNA of each subset was split evenly across several immunoSEQ plates. Data came from immunoSEQ multiplex PCR; TCRdb stores just in-frame clones and leaves some out. The sample yields 170,000 or so clones, approximately 62% seen once. CDR1 SQVTM and CDR2 ANQGSEA come from the germline V gene. This CDR3 is built from 15 residues. V shed 8 bases and J shed 0 bases, with 18 bases lying between them. The receptor's source is a man under 40 in good health. The gene calls are TRBV29-1 and TRBJ2-3; tentative D call: TRBD1 (6 bases). Sequencing was carried out using memory CD4+ T cells sorted from blood. Subset in this sample: CD45RA-negative fraction. CDR3 bases: TGCAGCTCAGCTGACAGGTTCGCTAGCACAGATACGCAGTATTTT. Its translation: CSSADRFASTDTQYF.